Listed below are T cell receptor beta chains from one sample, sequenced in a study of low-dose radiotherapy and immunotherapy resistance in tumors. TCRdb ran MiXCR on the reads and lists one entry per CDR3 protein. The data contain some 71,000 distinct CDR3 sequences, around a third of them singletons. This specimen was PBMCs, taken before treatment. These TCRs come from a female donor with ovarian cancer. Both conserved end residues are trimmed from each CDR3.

CDR3aa: ASSQDWGSGRGYNEQF
j_gene: TRBJ2-1
v_gene: TRBV3-1

CDR3aa: ASSEERLVEGETQY
j_gene: TRBJ2-5
v_gene: TRBV2

CDR3aa: ASSHGTPGNTIY
j_gene: TRBJ1-3
v_gene: TRBV10-1

CDR3aa: ASSPRQGLIGNSPLH
j_gene: TRBJ1-6
v_gene: TRBV13

CDR3aa: ASSQEYGGQTNTEAF
j_gene: TRBJ1-1
v_gene: TRBV4-1

CDR3aa: ASRVAGTGTYEQY
j_gene: TRBJ2-7
v_gene: TRBV12-3/TRBV12-4

CDR3aa: ASSLRSGGRGDNEQF
j_gene: TRBJ2-1
v_gene: TRBV11-3

CDR3aa: ASSEKGGMNTEAF
j_gene: TRBJ1-1
v_gene: TRBV6-1

CDR3aa: ASSYWQAYGYT
j_gene: TRBJ1-2
v_gene: TRBV6-9

CDR3aa: SALAGLYNEQF
j_gene: TRBJ2-1
v_gene: TRBV20-1

CDR3aa: ASSKAALPQH
j_gene: TRBJ1-5
v_gene: TRBV21-1

CDR3aa: ASSPRAGLADSSSYNEQF
j_gene: TRBJ2-1
v_gene: TRBV7-3

CDR3aa: ASSSALRASGETQY
j_gene: TRBJ2-5
v_gene: TRBV6-2/TRBV6-3

CDR3aa: ASSSMGLAAYNEQF
j_gene: TRBJ2-1
v_gene: TRBV19

CDR3aa: ASSFGFDQGEQY
j_gene: TRBJ2-7
v_gene: TRBV7-2

CDR3aa: ASSPRGQGTGELF
j_gene: TRBJ2-2
v_gene: TRBV13

CDR3aa: ASREDRVQPQH
j_gene: TRBJ1-5
v_gene: TRBV6-6

CDR3aa: SATPGTETYEQY
j_gene: TRBJ2-7
v_gene: TRBV29-1

CDR3aa: AISESARGSNQPQH
j_gene: TRBJ1-5
v_gene: TRBV10-3

CDR3aa: ASSFGTGVRETQY
j_gene: TRBJ2-5
v_gene: TRBV12-3/TRBV12-4

CDR3aa: SVLSRLAGVGEQF
j_gene: TRBJ2-1
v_gene: TRBV29-1

CDR3aa: ASSEAGPPYEQY
j_gene: TRBJ2-7
v_gene: TRBV6-1

CDR3aa: AISGGADTQY
j_gene: TRBJ2-3
v_gene: TRBV7-2

CDR3aa: ASTPAGQGLTNEKLF
j_gene: TRBJ1-4
v_gene: TRBV7-4

CDR3aa: ASHREARELF
j_gene: TRBJ2-2
v_gene: TRBV2

CDR3aa: ASIGLLGLAGDNEQF
j_gene: TRBJ2-1
v_gene: TRBV6-1

CDR3aa: ASSLGQGSTGELF
j_gene: TRBJ2-2
v_gene: TRBV5-1

CDR3aa: AWSGVDEQY
j_gene: TRBJ2-7
v_gene: TRBV30

CDR3aa: ASSAGLADLETQY
j_gene: TRBJ2-5
v_gene: TRBV9

CDR3aa: ASSLTYQPQH
j_gene: TRBJ1-5
v_gene: TRBV28

CDR3aa: ASSRDHEQY
j_gene: TRBJ2-7
v_gene: TRBV4-3

CDR3aa: ASSAEAGANTGELFFF
j_gene: TRBJ2-2
v_gene: TRBV13

CDR3aa: ASGYEQY
j_gene: TRBJ2-7
v_gene: TRBV12-5

CDR3aa: SASLADEQY
j_gene: TRBJ2-7
v_gene: TRBV20-1

CDR3aa: ASSPTSSNSPLH
j_gene: TRBJ1-6
v_gene: TRBV6-6

CDR3aa: ASSLGGGGNTEAF
j_gene: TRBJ1-1
v_gene: TRBV28

CDR3aa: ASSEYYGGTYEQY
j_gene: TRBJ2-7
v_gene: TRBV25-1

CDR3aa: ASNRVTEAF
j_gene: TRBJ1-1
v_gene: TRBV28

CDR3aa: TSSQGDTIGGGETQY
j_gene: TRBJ2-5
v_gene: TRBV1

CDR3aa: ASSQDGGGQPQH
j_gene: TRBJ1-5
v_gene: TRBV3-1

CDR3aa: ASSEGGGSYGYT
j_gene: TRBJ1-2
v_gene: TRBV6-1

CDR3aa: ASSLSSLAGYEQY
j_gene: TRBJ2-7
v_gene: TRBV7-3

CDR3aa: ESRQGAGTGELF
j_gene: TRBJ2-2
v_gene: TRBV6-2/TRBV6-3

CDR3aa: AISESVGGTSTDTQY
j_gene: TRBJ2-3
v_gene: TRBV10-3

CDR3aa: ALRKRTGSGYT
j_gene: TRBJ1-2
v_gene: TRBV28

CDR3aa: ASSQAWLAVHNEQF
j_gene: TRBJ2-1
v_gene: TRBV4-3

CDR3aa: ASREREDITDTQY
j_gene: TRBJ2-3
v_gene: TRBV28